The T cell receptor (beta chain) described here comes from a study of CD8 T cells in Susac syndrome. Study-wide findings and caveats: The TCR sequencing and HLA analysis in the study involved a relatively small number of individuals, as the study acknowledged.

Random-hexamer reverse transcription was applied to about 0.45 to 1 ug RNA. TCRdb recomputed calls from the immunoSEQ multiplex PCR reads with MiXCR, one row per CDR3 protein. The data show about 120,000 distinct CDR3 sequences, with around 94% seen just once and about 0.098% held by the top ten. V lost 4 bases, J lost 0 bases, and 10 bases lay in between. The CDR3 sequence is 14 residues long. Per the germline V gene, CDR1 is LGHDT and CDR2 is YNNKEL (reference sequence). A remark on this clonotype: The antigen is undetermined.

The receptor's source is a human donor in good health. The specimen sequenced was CD4+ T cells from PBMCs. The rearrangement links TRBV3-1 to TRBJ2-7; no reliable D call. The CDR3 loop is CASSPAASSYEQYF. In DNA, the CDR3 is TGTGCCAGCAGCCCGGCGGCGAGCTCCTACGAGCAGTACTTC.